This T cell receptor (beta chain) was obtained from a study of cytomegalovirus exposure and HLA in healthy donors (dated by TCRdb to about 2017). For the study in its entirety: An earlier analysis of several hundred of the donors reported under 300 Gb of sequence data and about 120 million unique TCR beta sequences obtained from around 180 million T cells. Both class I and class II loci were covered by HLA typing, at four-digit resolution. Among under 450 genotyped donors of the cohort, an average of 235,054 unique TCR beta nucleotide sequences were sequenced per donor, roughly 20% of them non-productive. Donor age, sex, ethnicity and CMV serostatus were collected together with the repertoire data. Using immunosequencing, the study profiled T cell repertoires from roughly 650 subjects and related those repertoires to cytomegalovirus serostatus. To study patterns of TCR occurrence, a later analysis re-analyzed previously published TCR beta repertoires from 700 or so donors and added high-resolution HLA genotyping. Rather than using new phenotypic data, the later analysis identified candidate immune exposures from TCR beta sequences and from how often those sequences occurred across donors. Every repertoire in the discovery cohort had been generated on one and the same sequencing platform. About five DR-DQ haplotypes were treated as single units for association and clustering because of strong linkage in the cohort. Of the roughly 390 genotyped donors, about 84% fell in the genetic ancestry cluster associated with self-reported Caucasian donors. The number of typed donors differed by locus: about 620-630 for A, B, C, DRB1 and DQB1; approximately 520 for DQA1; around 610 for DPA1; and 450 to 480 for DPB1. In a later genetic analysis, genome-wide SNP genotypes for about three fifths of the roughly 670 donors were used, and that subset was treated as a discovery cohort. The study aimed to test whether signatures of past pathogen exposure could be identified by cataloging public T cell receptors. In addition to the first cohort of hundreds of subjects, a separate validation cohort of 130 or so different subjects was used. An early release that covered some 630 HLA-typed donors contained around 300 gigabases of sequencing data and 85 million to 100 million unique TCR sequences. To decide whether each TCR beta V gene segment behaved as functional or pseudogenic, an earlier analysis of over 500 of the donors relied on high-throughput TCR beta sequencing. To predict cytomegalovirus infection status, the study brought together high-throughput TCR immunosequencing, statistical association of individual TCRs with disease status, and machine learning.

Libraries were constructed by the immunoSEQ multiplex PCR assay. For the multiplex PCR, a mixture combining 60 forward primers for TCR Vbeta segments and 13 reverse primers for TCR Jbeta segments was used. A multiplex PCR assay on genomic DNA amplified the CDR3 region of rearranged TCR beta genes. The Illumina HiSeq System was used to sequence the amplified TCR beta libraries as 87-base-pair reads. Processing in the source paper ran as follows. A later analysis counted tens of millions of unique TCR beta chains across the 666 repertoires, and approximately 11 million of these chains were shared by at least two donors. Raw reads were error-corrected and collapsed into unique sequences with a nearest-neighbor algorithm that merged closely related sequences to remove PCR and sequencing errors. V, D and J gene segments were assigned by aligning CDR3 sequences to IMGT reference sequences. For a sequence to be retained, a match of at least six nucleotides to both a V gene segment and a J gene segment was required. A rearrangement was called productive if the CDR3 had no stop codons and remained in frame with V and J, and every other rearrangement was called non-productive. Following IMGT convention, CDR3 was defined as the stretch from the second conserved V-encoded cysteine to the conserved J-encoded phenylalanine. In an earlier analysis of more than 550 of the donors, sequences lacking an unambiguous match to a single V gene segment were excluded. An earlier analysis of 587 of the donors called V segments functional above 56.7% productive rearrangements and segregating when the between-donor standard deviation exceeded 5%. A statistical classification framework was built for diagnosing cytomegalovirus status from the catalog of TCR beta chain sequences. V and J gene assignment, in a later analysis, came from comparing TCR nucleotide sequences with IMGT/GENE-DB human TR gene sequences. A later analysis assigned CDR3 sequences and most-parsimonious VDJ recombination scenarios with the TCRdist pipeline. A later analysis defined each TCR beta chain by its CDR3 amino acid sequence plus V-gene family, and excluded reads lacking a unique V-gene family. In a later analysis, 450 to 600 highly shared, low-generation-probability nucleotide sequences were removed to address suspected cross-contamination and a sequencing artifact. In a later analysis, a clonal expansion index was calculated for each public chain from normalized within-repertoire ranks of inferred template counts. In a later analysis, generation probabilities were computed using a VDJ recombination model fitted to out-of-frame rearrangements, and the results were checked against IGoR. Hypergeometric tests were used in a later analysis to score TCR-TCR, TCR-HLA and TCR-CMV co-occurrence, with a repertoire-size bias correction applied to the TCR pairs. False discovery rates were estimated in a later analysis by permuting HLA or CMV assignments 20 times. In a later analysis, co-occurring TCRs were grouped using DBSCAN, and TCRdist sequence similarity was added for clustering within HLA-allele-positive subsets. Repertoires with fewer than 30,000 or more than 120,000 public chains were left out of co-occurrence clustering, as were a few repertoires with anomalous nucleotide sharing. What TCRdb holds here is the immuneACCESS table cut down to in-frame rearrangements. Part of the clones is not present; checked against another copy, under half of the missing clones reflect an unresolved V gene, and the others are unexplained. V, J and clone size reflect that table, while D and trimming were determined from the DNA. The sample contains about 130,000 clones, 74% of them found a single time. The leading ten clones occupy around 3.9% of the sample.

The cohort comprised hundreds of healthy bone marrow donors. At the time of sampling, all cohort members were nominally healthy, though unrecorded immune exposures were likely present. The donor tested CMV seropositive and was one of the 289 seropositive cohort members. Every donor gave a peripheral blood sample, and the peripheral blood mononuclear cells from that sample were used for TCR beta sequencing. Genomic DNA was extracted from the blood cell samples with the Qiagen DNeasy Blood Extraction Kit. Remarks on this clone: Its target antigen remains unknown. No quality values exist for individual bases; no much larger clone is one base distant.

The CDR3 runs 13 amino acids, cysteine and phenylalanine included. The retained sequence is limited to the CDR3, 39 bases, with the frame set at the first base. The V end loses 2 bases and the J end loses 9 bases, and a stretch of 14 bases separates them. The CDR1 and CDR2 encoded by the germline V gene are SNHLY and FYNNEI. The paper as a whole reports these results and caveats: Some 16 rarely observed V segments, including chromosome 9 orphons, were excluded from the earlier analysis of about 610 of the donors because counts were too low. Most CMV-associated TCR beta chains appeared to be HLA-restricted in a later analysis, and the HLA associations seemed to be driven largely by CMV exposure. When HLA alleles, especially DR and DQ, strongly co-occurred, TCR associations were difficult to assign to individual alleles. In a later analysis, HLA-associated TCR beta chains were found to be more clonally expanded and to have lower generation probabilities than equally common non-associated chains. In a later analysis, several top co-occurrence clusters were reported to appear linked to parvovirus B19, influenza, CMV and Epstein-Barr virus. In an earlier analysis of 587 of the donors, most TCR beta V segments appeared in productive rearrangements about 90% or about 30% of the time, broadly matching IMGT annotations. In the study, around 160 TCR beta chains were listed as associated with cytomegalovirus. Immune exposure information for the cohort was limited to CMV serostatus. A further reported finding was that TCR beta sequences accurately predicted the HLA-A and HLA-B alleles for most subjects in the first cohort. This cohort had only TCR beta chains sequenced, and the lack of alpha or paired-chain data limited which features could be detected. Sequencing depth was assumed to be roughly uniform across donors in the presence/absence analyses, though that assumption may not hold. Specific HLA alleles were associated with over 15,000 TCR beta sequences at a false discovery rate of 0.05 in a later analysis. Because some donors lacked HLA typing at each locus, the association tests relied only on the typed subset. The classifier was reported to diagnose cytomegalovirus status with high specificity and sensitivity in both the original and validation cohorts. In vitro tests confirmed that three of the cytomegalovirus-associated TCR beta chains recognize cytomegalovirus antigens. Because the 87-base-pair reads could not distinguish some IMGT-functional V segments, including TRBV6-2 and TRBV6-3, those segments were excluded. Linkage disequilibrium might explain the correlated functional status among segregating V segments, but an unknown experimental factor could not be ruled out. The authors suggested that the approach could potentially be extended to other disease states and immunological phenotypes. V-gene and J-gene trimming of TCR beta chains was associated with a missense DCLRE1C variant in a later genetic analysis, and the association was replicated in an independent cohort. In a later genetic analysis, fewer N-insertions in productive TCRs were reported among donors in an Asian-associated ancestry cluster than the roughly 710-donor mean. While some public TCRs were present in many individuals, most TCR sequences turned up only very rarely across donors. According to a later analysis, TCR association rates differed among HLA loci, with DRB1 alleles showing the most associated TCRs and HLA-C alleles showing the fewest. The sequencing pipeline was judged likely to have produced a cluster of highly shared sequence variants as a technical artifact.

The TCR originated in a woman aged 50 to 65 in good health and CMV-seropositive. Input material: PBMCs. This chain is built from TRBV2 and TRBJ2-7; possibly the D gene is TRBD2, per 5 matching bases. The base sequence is TGTGCCAGCAGTGAAACGAGGGCCCTGGGGCAGTACTTC. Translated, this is CASSETRALGQYF.